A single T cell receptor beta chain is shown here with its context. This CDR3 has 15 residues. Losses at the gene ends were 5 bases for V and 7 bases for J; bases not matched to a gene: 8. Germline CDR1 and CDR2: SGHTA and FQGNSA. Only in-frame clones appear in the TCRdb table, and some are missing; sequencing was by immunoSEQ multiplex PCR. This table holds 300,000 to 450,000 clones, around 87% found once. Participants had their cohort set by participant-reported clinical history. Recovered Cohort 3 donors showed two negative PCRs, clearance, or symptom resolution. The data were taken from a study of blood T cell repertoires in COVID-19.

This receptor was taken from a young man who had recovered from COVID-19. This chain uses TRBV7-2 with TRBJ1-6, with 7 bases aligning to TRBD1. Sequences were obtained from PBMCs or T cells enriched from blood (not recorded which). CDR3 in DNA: TGTGCCAGCAGCCCCGGACAGGCTCGGAATTCACCCCTCCACTTT. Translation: CASSPGQARNSPLHF.